The rows below give T cell receptor beta chains drawn from one sample of a study of blood T cell repertoires in COVID-19. The repertoire was sequenced with immunoSEQ multiplex PCR; TCRdb's copy has only in-frame clones and lacks some. The table lists roughly 500,000 clones, 89% of them singletons. Input material: peripheral blood. Source of these receptors: a man aged 18 to 35 with COVID-19, enrolled during active disease. Both conserved end residues are part of each CDR3. The D gene is left open where the match is weak. Not every row has a clone size; where given, it reads once, few, many or a size class.

j_gene	v_gene	d_gene	abundance	CDR3aa	CDR3nt
TRBJ1-2	TRBV5-4	-	-	CASSTRDLQGGTF	TGTGCCAGCAGCACGAGGGACCTACAAGGGGGCACCTTC
TRBJ1-1	TRBV12-3/TRBV12-4	-	-	CASSFKANTEAFF	TGTGCCAGCAGTTTCAAAGCGAACACTGAAGCTTTCTTT
TRBJ2-1	TRBV20-1	TRBD2	-	CSASLLAGSNEQFF	TGCAGTGCTAGTCTTCTAGCGGGGTCCAATGAGCAGTTCTTC
TRBJ1-3	TRBV30	-	-	CAWTDSGNTIYF	TGTGCCTGGACAGACTCTGGAAACACCATATATTTT
TRBJ1-6	TRBV11-2	-	few	CASSLIAASSYNSPLHF	TGTGCCAGCAGCTTAATAGCGGCAAGCTCCTATAATTCACCCCTCCACTTT
TRBJ2-2	TRBV5-1	TRBD2	many	CASSWTSGSPNTGELFF	TGCGCCAGCAGCTGGACTAGCGGGAGCCCGAACACCGGGGAGCTGTTTTTT
TRBJ2-3	TRBV18	TRBD2	-	CASSPWTSGGPTDTQYF	TGTGCCAGCTCCCCATGGACTAGCGGGGGCCCCACAGATACGCAGTATTTT
TRBJ1-5	TRBV2	-	-	CASSEETGLNQPQHF	TGTGCCAGCAGTGAAGAGACAGGACTCAATCAGCCCCAGCATTTT
TRBJ2-2	TRBV25-1	-	-	CASTGTTNTGELFF	TGTGCCAGCACAGGAACGACGAACACCGGGGAGCTGTTTTTT
TRBJ1-1	TRBV5-6	-	-	CASSPGRMNTEAFF	TGTGCCAGCAGCCCAGGAAGGATGAACACTGAAGCTTTCTTT
TRBJ1-3	TRBV4-1	TRBD1	-	CASSQDTGTGFGNTIYF	TGCGCCAGCAGCCAAGATACCGGGACAGGGTTCGGAAACACCATATATTTT
TRBJ2-7	TRBV9	-	few	CASSPRLVSYEQYF	TGTGCCAGCAGCCCGCGACTAGTCTCCTACGAGCAGTACTTC
TRBJ2-1	TRBV10-2	TRBD2	-	CASISGRSTYNEQFF	TGCGCCAGCATTAGCGGGAGGTCCACCTACAATGAGCAGTTCTTC
TRBJ2-2	TRBV7-9	-	once	CASSLVPYRKKNTGELFF	TGTGCCAGCAGCTTAGTACCGTACAGAAAAAAGAACACCGGGGAGCTGTTTTTT
TRBJ1-4	TRBV6-4	TRBD1	-	CAGLGPRQGALGATNEKLFF	TGTGCCGGATTAGGCCCCCGACAGGGCGCCTTGGGGGCAACTAATGAAAAACTGTTTTTT
TRBJ1-6	TRBV2	TRBD1	-	CASSEVQGDSPLHF	TGTGCCAGCAGTGAAGTCCAGGGGGATTCACCCCTCCACTTT
TRBJ2-7	TRBV6-5	TRBD1	-	CASGRDRNYEQYF	TGTGCCAGCGGCCGGGACAGAAACTACGAGCAGTACTTC
TRBJ2-3	TRBV29-1	-	once	CSAFRGSTSTDTQYF	TGCAGCGCCTTTAGGGGTTCGACTAGCACAGATACGCAGTATTTT
TRBJ2-7	TRBV11-3	-	few	CASSLDISQAKKYEQYF	TGTGCCAGCAGCTTAGATATCTCCCAGGCTAAGAAGTACGAGCAGTACTTC
TRBJ2-6	TRBV7-2	TRBD1	-	CASSLGTGSGANVLTF	TGTGCCAGCAGCTTAGGGACAGGGTCTGGGGCCAACGTCCTGACTTTC
TRBJ2-5	TRBV7-9	TRBD2	once	CASSARTSGTFQETQYF	TGTGCCAGCAGCGCACGGACTAGCGGGACATTCCAAGAGACCCAGTACTTC
TRBJ1-6	TRBV28	-	-	CASSPPGFPRSEGNSPLHF	TGTGCCAGCAGTCCTCCGGGGTTTCCGCGGTCCGAGGGAAATTCACCCCTCCACTTT
TRBJ1-4	TRBV11-3	-	once	CASSLGIGLGTLNEKLFF	TGTGCCAGCAGCTTAGGAATCGGTCTTGGGACACTCAATGAAAAACTGTTTTTT
TRBJ2-2	TRBV5-1	TRBD2	once	CASSLLAGGTNTGELFF	TGCGCCAGCAGCTTGTTGGCGGGGGGAACGAACACCGGGGAGCTGTTTTTT
TRBJ1-5	TRBV27	-	few	CASSLTGTNQPQHF	TGTGCCAGCAGTTTAACGGGAACCAATCAGCCCCAGCATTTT
TRBJ1-2	TRBV18	-	-	CASSPATRNYGYTF	TGTGCCAGCTCACCCGCGACAAGAAACTATGGCTACACCTTC
TRBJ2-1	TRBV7-9	TRBD2	-	CASCGTSGVRSYNEQFF	TGTGCCAGCTGCGGGACTAGCGGGGTACGCTCCTACAATGAGCAGTTCTTC
TRBJ1-1	TRBV24-1	-	-	CATSAPQGPNTEAFF	TGTGCCACCAGTGCCCCCCAGGGGCCGAACACTGAAGCTTTCTTT
TRBJ2-7	TRBV20-1	-	-	CSASILDEQYF	TGCAGTGCTAGTATCCTAGACGAGCAGTACTTC
TRBJ2-5	TRBV18	-	-	CASSPRAGETQYF	TGTGCCAGCTCACCTCGTGCCGGGGAGACCCAGTACTTC
TRBJ1-2	TRBV6-6	TRBD1	once	CASSGTASVSGYTF	TGTGCCAGCAGTGGGACAGCCTCCGTGTCTGGCTACACCTTC
TRBJ2-7	TRBV6-1	TRBD2	-	CASSGGPGLAGVEQYF	TGTGCCAGCAGTGGGGGGCCGGGACTAGCGGGAGTTGAGCAGTACTTC
TRBJ2-7	TRBV28	TRBD1	-	CASKTGMSYEQYF	TGTGCCAGCAAGACAGGGATGTCCTACGAGCAGTACTTC
TRBJ2-7	TRBV6-5	TRBD1	once	CASSLGQGLGYEQYF	TGTGCCAGCAGTTTGGGACAGGGGTTGGGGTACGAGCAGTACTTC
TRBJ2-5	TRBV27	-	-	CASRKRGFQETQYF	TGTGCCAGCAGGAAAAGGGGGTTCCAAGAGACCCAGTACTTC
TRBJ2-1	TRBV6-1	TRBD2	-	CASSEHSSLTSGRAEQFF	TGTGCCAGCAGTGAACACAGCTCCTTGACTAGCGGGAGAGCTGAGCAGTTCTTC
TRBJ2-5	TRBV12-3/TRBV12-4	-	-	CASRSRGPQYF	TGTGCCAGCAGATCCAGGGGACCCCAGTACTTC
TRBJ2-6	TRBV5-4	-	-	CASSSARDRRPDVLTF	TGTGCCAGCAGCTCAGCCAGGGATCGCCGGCCGGACGTCCTGACTTTC
TRBJ2-3	TRBV13	TRBD2	-	CASSSPGTSEGDTQYF	TGTGCCAGCAGCTCACCCGGGACTAGCGAGGGAGATACGCAGTATTTT
TRBJ2-1	TRBV2	-	-	CASMQGRNEQFF	TGTGCCAGCATGCAGGGGCGGAATGAGCAGTTCTTC
TRBJ2-7	TRBV6-4	TRBD1	-	CASTKYLGQGSYEQYF	TGTGCCAGCACCAAGTACTTGGGACAGGGAAGCTACGAGCAGTACTTC
TRBJ2-3	TRBV18	-	-	CASSDIRTDTQYF	TGTGCCAGCTCAGACATACGCACAGATACGCAGTATTTT
TRBJ2-3	TRBV7-3	-	-	CASSLQGTTQYF	TGTGCCAGCAGCTTACAGGGGACTACGCAGTATTTT
TRBJ2-2	TRBV6-5	TRBD1	-	CASKSGQVNTGELFF	TGTGCCAGCAAGTCTGGACAGGTCAACACCGGGGAGCTGTTTTTT
TRBJ1-6	TRBV12-5	TRBD1	-	CASGSSGTGHSPLHF	TGTGCTAGTGGTTCGTCCGGGACAGGACATTCACCCCTCCACTTT
TRBJ2-1	TRBV25-1	-	-	CAASRGSDNEQFF	TGTGCCGCCAGTCGGGGGTCAGACAATGAGCAGTTCTTC
TRBJ2-1	TRBV2	-	-	CAGTSGSLGAGSYNEQFF	TGTGCCGGAACATCCGGGAGCCTAGGTGCAGGCTCCTACAATGAGCAGTTCTTC